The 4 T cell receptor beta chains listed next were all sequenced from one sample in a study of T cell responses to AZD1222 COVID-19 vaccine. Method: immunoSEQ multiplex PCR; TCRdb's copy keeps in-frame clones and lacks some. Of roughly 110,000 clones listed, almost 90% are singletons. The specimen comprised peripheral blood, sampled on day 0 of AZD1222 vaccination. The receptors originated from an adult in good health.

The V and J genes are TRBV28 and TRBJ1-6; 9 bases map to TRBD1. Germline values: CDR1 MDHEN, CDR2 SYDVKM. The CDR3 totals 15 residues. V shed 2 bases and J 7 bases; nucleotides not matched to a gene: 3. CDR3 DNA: TGTGCCAGCAGTTTAGGGGACAGGGAAAATTCACCCCTCCACTTT. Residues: CASSLGDRENSPLHF.

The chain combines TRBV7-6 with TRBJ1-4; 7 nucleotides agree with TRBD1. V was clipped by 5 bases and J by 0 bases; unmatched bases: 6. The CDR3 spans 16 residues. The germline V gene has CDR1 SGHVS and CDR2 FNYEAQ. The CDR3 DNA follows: TGTGCCAGCAGCCGGGGGACAGCGCCAACTAATGAAAAACTGTTTTTT. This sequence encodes CASSRGTAPTNEKLFF.

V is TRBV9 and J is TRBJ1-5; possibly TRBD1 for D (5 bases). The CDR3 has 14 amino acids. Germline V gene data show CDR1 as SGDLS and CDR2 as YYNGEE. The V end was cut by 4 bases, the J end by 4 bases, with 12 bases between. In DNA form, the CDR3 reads TGTGCCAGCAGCCGAATTGGGGGAAATCAGCCCCAGCATTTT. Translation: CASSRIGGNQPQHF.

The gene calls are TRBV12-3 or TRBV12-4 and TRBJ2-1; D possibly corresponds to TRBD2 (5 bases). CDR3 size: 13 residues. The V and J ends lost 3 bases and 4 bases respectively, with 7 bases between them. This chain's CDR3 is CASSFGGYNEQFF. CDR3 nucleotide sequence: TGTGCCAGCAGTTTCGGAGGTTACAATGAGCAGTTCTTC.